This T cell receptor (beta chain) was retrieved from a study of blood T cell repertoires in COVID-19. Study summary: T cells, B-cell-depleted T cells, or PBMCs provided the cDNA or gDNA that served as material.

Study processing details: Amplification of reference gene primers was used by the study to estimate nucleated cell counts. The method was immunoSEQ multiplex PCR; TCRdb's version includes in-frame clones alone and lacks a portion of them. V and J calls and clone size are as listed in that table; D and trimming were resolved from the DNA. The table records roughly 500,000 clones, nearly 90% of them present only once. V was clipped by 5 bases and J by 10 bases, with 14 bases between them. Per the germline V gene, CDR1 is SGHDN and CDR2 is FVKESK. The CDR3 runs 12 residues. One Seattle source followed patients from active infection through their disease course. This clone was detected a few times.

The chain has TRBV14 and TRBJ1-2; D perhaps matches TRBD1 (6 bases). The clonotype was recovered from a man between 18 and 29 years old with COVID-19, enrolled during active disease. What was sequenced was peripheral blood. The CDR3 protein is CASSEVGHPYTF. The DNA for the CDR3 is TGTGCCAGCAGCGAAGTGGGACACCCCTACACCTTC.